Sequencing of this T cell receptor (beta chain) was carried out in a study of neurological immune-mediated disorders. This clonotype was counted ten times or more. A 10-nucleotide random UMI tagged transcripts in template-switch 5'RACE cDNA synthesis. TCRdb processed the 5' RACE reads anew with MiXCR; each CDR3 protein has one entry. The sample lists tens of thousands of distinct CDR3 sequences, 17% occurring once. Volunteers attending a blood bank in Maryland, USA, served as healthy controls. V was trimmed by 4 bases and J by 4 bases, leaving 14 bases between them. The CDR3 has 15 amino acids. Germline values: CDR1 SGHTA, CDR2 FQGNSA.

The receptor was isolated from a woman aged 40-49 years in good health. The V gene is TRBV7-2, the J gene TRBJ1-3, with D possibly TRBD1 on 5 matching bases. Input material: PBMCs. The DNA for the CDR3 is TGTGCCAGCAGCTCCCAAGGGGAGTCCGGAAACACCATATATTTT. This codes for CASSSQGESGNTIYF. The full variable domain, its missing parts supplied by reference TRBV7-2 and TRBJ1-3, is GAGVSQSPSNKVTEKGKDVELRCDPISGHTALYWYRQSLGQGLEFLIYFQGNSAPDKSGLPSDRFSAERTGGSVSTLTIQRTQQEDSAVYLCASSSQGESGNTIYFGEGSWLTVV.